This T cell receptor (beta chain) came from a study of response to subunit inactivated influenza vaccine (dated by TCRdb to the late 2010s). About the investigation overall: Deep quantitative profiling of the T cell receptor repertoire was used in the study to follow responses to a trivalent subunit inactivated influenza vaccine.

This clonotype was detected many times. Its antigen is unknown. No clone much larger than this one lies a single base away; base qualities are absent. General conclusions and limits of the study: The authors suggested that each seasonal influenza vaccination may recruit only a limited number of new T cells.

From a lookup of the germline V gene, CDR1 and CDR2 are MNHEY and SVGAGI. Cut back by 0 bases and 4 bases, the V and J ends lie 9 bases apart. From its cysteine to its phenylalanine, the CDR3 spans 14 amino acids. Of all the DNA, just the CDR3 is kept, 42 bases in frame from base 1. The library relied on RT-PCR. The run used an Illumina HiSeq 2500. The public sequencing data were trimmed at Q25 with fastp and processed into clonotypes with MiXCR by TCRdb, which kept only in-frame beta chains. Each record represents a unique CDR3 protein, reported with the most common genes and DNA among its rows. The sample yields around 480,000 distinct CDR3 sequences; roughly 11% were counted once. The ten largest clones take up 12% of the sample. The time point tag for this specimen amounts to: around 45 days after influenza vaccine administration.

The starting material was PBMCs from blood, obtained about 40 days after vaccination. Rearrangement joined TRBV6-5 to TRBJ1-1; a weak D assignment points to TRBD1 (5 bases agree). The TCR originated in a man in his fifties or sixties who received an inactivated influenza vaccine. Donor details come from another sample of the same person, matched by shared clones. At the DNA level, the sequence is TGTGCCAGCAGTTACTCGAATGGGGCCACTGAAGCTTTCTTT. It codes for CASSYSNGATEAFF.